Included here is one TCR beta chain sequence, with context. Its antigen is not known. The record originates from a study of cytomegalovirus exposure and HLA in healthy donors. Study results and caveats: The majority of CMV-associated TCR beta chains were reported as apparently HLA-restricted in a later analysis. It was 164 TCR beta chains that were listed as cytomegalovirus-associated.

PCR amplification relied on 60 Vbeta primers (plus 13 Jbeta primers). Per the authors' pipeline: Later analysis identified roughly 84 million unique TCR beta chains, about 10 million shared. This table comes from immunoSEQ multiplex PCR, and its TCRdb copy is limited to in-frame clones, with some not included. V and J calls and clone size are those listed in that table; D and trimming were worked out from the DNA. Altogether about 160,000 clones are present, less than 90% being singletons, with the ten largest covering about 1%. This TCR was sampled from a man younger than 40 in good health and CMV-seronegative. Sequenced sample: PBMCs.

In DNA, the CDR3 is TGTGCCAGCAGCTCCTGGACAGAGGGTTTGACCCAGTACTTC. Protein: CASSSWTEGLTQYF. The chain carries TRBV14 and TRBJ2-5, with D maybe TRBD1 (6 bases). Germline CDR1 is SGHDN and CDR2 is FVKESK. V lost 5 bases and J lost 7, with 17 bases in between. The CDR3 contains 14 residues. The full variable domain, with the rest looked up from reference TRBV14 and TRBJ2-5, is EAGVTQFPSHSVIEKGQTVTLRCDPISGHDNLYWYRRVMGKEIKFLLHFVKESKQDESGMPNNRFLAERTGGTYSTLKVQPAELEDSGVYFCASSSWTEGLTQYFGPGTRLLVL.